The rows below give T cell receptor beta chains drawn from one sample of a study of regulatory T cells in long-lasting Graves disease. TCRdb processed the multiplex PCR reads anew with MiXCR; each CDR3 protein has one entry. The sample includes hundreds of thousands of distinct CDR3 sequences, roughly 15% of them seen just once. This sample also appeared in a second study, on T cells in Graves' hyperthyroidism and ophthalmopathy.

The specimen comprised peripheral blood mononuclear cells (PBMCs), sampled at new diagnosis, from a patient treated with antithyroid drugs. All receptors derive from a woman aged 40 to 65 with Graves disease. The CDR3 runs from the conserved cysteine through the conserved F or W.

>TRBV5-8
CASSLVTGYEKLFF
>TRBV2
CASAGTVNEKLFF
>TRBV6-2/TRBV6-3
CASSPTSVPYEQYF
>TRBV3-1
CASSQEGQTPQHF
>TRBV29-1
CSVGVGGPSNEQFF
>TRBV10-3
CAISESGAGYTF
>TRBV5-4
CASSTATGNTGELFF
>TRBV2
CASSEAPYEQYF
>TRBV12-3/TRBV12-4
CASGQGMNTEAFF
>TRBV29-1
CSVRQGQDGYTF
>TRBV12-3/TRBV12-4
CASSLGGRDSRQPQHF
>TRBV2
CASTGVETQYF
>TRBV13
CASSSLYRESPYF
>TRBV28
CASSLVSSLMNTEAFF
>TRBV3-1
CASSQDLVTRASEQYF